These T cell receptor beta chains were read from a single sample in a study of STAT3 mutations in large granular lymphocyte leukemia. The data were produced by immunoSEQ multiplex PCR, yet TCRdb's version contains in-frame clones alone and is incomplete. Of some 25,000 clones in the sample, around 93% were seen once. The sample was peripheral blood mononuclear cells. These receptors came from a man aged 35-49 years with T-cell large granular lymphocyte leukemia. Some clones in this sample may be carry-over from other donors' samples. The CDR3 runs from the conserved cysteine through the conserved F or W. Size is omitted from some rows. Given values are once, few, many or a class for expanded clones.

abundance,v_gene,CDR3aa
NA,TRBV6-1,CASSELGGPNTEAFF
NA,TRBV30,CAWSTGSGNTIYF
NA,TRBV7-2,CASSSGQGGYTEAFF
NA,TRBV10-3,CAIRGGFGLRDGELFF
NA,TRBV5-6,CASSFRRLNTEAFF
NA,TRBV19,CASSIEGGRGYSNQPQHF
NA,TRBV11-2,CASNVRGAHTGELFF
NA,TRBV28,CASSSQGRDGYTF
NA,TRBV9,CASSGGEPNQPQHF
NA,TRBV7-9,CASSPTVGEQFF
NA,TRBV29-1,CSAITGGTAFF
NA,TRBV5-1,CASSLVGEETQYF
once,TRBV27,CASSSGGAGNQPQHF
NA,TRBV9,CASSVGGSGGADEQYF
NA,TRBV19,CASNPGRYNSPLHF
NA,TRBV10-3,CAISESTENDGYTF
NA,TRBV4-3,CASSLSTPAGGPYNEQFF
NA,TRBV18,CASSMDSTGTGEQFF
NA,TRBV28,CASSSPGLFEVYNEQFF
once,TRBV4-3,CASSQSIATGPYEQYF
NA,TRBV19,CASSRWRSDSNQPQHF
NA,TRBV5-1,CASSFVQGIGGYTF
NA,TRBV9,CASSVFSGLPPDTQYF
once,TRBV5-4,CASSLLAGRNTGELFF
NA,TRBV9,CASSAAQGPGSYGYTF
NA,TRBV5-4,CASRSGGQGGETQYF
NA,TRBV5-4,CASSLALAGVSSYNEQFF
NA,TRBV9,CASSVGVGGAETQYF
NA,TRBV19,CASSILGGASNTQYF
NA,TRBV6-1,CASRMGGRTDTQYF
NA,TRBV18,CASSPPGGGAVIEQFF
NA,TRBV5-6,CASSPGFTEPQHF
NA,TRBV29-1,CSVELAGMGDTQYF
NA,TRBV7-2,CASSPWQGYEQYF
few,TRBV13,CASTQGGTGGNTIYF
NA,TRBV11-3,CASSPGDGPYEQYF
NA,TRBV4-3,CASSQERRYGYTF
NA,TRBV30,CAWSVSGAQPQHF
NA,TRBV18,CASSPNEVPYGYTF
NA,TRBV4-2,CASSQDPNTGELFF
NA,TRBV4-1,CASSQDWEAISSYEQYF
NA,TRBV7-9,CASSSPAFAGAPLHF
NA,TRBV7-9,CASSFPGPDIQYF
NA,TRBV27,CASRRGVSYNSPLHF
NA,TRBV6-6,CASSSLGRLWNQPQHF
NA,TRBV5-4,CASSNGLGQGGEKLFF